This T cell receptor beta chain appears in the sequencing data of a study of T cells in Graves' hyperthyroidism and ophthalmopathy. This clonotype was counted a single time. CDR1 and CDR2 (germline): SGDLS, YYNGEE. Trimming pared 4 bases from V and 7 bases from J, leaving 14 bases between. The CDR3 is 14 residues long. RNA transcripts provided the source from which TCR beta CDR3 regions were amplified. During a first-round RT-PCR of the TCR CDR3, the HTBI primer set was used. TCRdb used MiXCR to reprocess the multiplex PCR reads, holding one entry per CDR3 protein. The repertoire includes 250,000 to 300,000 distinct CDR3 sequences, around 15% of them detected once, and roughly 31% sits in the top ten. Clinicians diagnosed patients from clinical symptoms, serum thyroxine and TRAb, thyroid ultrasound and orbital computed tomography.

V and J are TRBV9 and TRBJ1-4, with a weak D call TRBD1 (5 bases). The TCR was taken from a woman aged 50 to 65 with Graves' hyperthyroidism that later progressed to Graves' ophthalmopathy. Sequenced material: blood. CDR3 sequence reads: CASSPEGTTEKLFF. CDR3 in DNA: TGTGCCAGCAGCCCAGAGGGGACGACTGAAAAACTGTTTTTT.